This T cell receptor beta chain was found in a study of response to subunit inactivated influenza vaccine. This clonotype was counted many times. TCRdb re-derived calls from the RT-PCR reads in MiXCR, one entry per CDR3 protein. In the table there are roughly 180,000 distinct CDR3 sequences, around 9% of which are singletons. CDR1 is KGHSH, CDR2 LQKENI, per germline. CDR3 length: 14 amino acids. Trimming at V came to 4 bases and at J to 4 bases, leaving 5 bases not matched to a gene. This chain connects TRBV18 to TRBJ1-2; the match to TRBD1 covers 8 bases. The clonotype originates from a man in his forties or fifties who received an inactivated influenza vaccine. The sequencing here drew on non-naive T cells sorted from PBMCs, taken on the day of vaccination. This CDR3 reads CASSLQDRAYGYTF. The CDR3 DNA reads TGTGCCAGCTCACTCCAGGACAGGGCCTATGGCTACACCTTC.